The clone carrying this TCR beta chain was observed a handful of times. What it recognizes is unknown. The sample is drawn from a study of T cell repertoires in cytomegalovirus infection. The overall study: Shared public TCR beta signatures pointed to both CMV infection and a matching HLA type.

TCRdb re-derived calls from the reads in MiXCR, one entry per CDR3 protein. This sample has roughly 220,000 distinct CDR3 sequences, with less than 50% found just once. Material: CD8+ T cells from cultured PBMCs, obtained from culture after CMV antigen stimulation. The sequence derives from a human donor in good health (CMV status not recorded). Some clones in this sample may be carry-over from other donors' samples.

The CDR3 region is CASSTGTGLDTQYF. The DNA for the CDR3 is TGTGCCAGCAGCACGGGGACAGGGTTGGATACGCAGTATTTT. The chain joins TRBV11-2 to TRBJ2-3, with 9 bases lining up with TRBD1. From germline, CDR1 is SGHAT and CDR2 FQNNGV. Losses at the gene ends were 5 bases for V and 6 bases for J; bases not matched to a gene: 6. CDR3 length: 14 residues.